A single T cell receptor beta chain is shown here with its context. The antigen remains undetermined. This entry belongs to a study of T-cell memory formation after mild COVID-19. Findings and limits, study-wide: Nothing showed for sure that second-wave clones peaking on day 37 were SARS-CoV-2 specific.

cDNA libraries for TCR alpha and TCR beta, carrying sample barcodes and UMIs, came from 5'RACE with constant-segment primers. TCRdb redid the calling of the 5' RACE reads with MiXCR, one entry per CDR3 protein. The sample has about 110,000 distinct CDR3 sequences, about a fifth seen once. The sequence came from a man between 18 and 35 years old who had mild COVID-19 (a few samples of this study predate the infection). Cell type and time point are not known. The source material was PBMCs or a T cell subset sorted from them (not recorded which).

The CDR3 bases are TGTGCCAGCAGTTACTCGATAAGCGACTCGCTGATGTTCTCCTACAATGAGCAGTTCTTC. This sequence encodes CASSYSISDSLMFSYNEQFF. This sequence joins TRBV6-2 or TRBV6-3 and TRBJ2-1; D unresolved. V was shortened by 0 bases and J by 0 bases, with 21 bases between the two germline ends. There are 20 residues in the CDR3. The V gene's germline CDR1 is MNHEY and CDR2 SVGEGT.